This entry lists 10 T cell receptor beta chains sequenced from one sample in a study of T-cell reconstitution after alpha-beta-depleted transplantation in children. TCRbeta library construction was performed incorporating unique molecular identifiers. TCRdb itself ran the PCR reads through MiXCR, one entry per CDR3 protein. The sample records around 600,000 distinct CDR3 sequences, 20% to 25% being singletons. The sequencing used PBMCs, mostly from graft donor cells, collected 360 days after TCRalphabeta/CD19-depleted stem cell transplant. All receptors come from a boy in the first two years of life who had a stem cell transplant for acute myeloid leukemia, so the T cells may come from the graft donor.

V is TRBV10-3 and J is TRBJ2-7; 7 nucleotides line up with TRBD2. CDR1 and CDR2 (germline): ENHRY, SYGVKD. The CDR3 is 12 amino acids. V shed 3 bases, J shed 6 bases, and the junction held 2 bases outside the gene matches. CDR3 sequence (DNA): TGTGCCATCAGTGACCCGGGGGGCGAGCAGTACTTC. Translation: CAISDPGGEQYF.

The chain carries TRBV7-9 and TRBJ1-1; TRBD1 agrees at 8 bases. This CDR3 comprises 15 residues. V dropped 5 bases and J dropped 3; count of bases not matched to a gene: 8. The germline V gene encodes CDR1 SEHNR and CDR2 FQNEAQ (reference sequence). The CDR3 protein is CASSPWTGRDTEAFF. DNA for the CDR3: TGTGCCAGCAGCCCCTGGACAGGGAGGGACACTGAAGCTTTCTTT. Supplemented by reference TRBV7-9 and TRBJ1-1, the full variable domain reads DTGVSQNPRHKITKRGQNVTFRCDPISEHNRLYWYRQTLGQGPEFLTYFQNEAQLEKSRLLSDRFSAERPKGSFSTLEIQRTEQGDSAMYLCASSPWTGRDTEAFFGQGTRLTVV.

This clonotype was seen many times. V and J are TRBV7-2 and TRBJ1-1; possible D gene TRBD1, 5 bases. The CDR3 length is 15 residues. CDR1 and CDR2 from the germline V gene are SGHTA and FQGNSA. Trimming stripped 2 bases from V and 3 bases from J, with 13 bases between. This chain's CDR3 is CASSLFQQGHTEAFF. In nucleotides, the CDR3 is TGTGCCAGCAGCTTATTCCAGCAGGGACACACTGAAGCTTTCTTT.

The J gene is TRBJ1-1, the V gene TRBV28; tentatively, D is TRBD1 (6 bases). The CDR3 spans 13 residues. Between the trimmed V and J ends, which lost 8 bases and 0 bases, there was a span of 10 bases. CDR1 MDHEN and CDR2 SYDVKM come from the germline V gene. DNA of the CDR3: TGTGCCAGCCGGGACAACCTGAACACTGAAGCTTTCTTT. This gives the protein CASRDNLNTEAFF.

The V call is TRBV29-1, the J call TRBJ2-2; 11 positions match TRBD2. Germline-derived CDR1 and CDR2 are SQVTM and ANQGSEA. This CDR3 has 14 amino acids. Germline trimming cut 7 bases from V and 1 base from J; bases unmatched to any gene: 2. The CDR3 spells CSALAGGNTGELFF. Written as DNA, the CDR3 is TGCAGCGCCCTAGCGGGGGGGAACACCGGGGAGCTGTTTTTT.

The chain joins TRBV25-1 to TRBJ2-3; tentative D call: TRBD2 (5 bases). V was trimmed by 0 bases and J by 6 bases, leaving 16 bases between them. Germline CDR1 MGHDK, CDR2 SYGVNS. CDR3 length: 16 residues. Here the CDR3 DNA reads TGTGCCAGCAGTGAATATGGGGTTCGGGCGGGCGATACGCAGTATTTT. This sequence encodes CASSEYGVRAGDTQYF.

At least ten counts were recorded for this clonotype. The rearrangement joins TRBV5-8 to TRBJ2-1; D gene unclear. Germline V gene sequence: CDR1 SGHTS, CDR2 YDEGEE. The CDR3 sequence is 13 residues long. Trimming removed 4 bases from V and 0 bases from J, with 5 bases in between. CDR3 loop: CASSIGSYNEQFF. CDR3 coding DNA: TGTGCCAGCAGCATTGGCTCCTACAATGAGCAGTTCTTC.

This clonotype was seen a few times. The J gene is TRBJ2-5, the V gene TRBV6-1, with a tentative D call TRBD2 (7 bases). Germline-derived CDR1 and CDR2 are MNHNS and SASEGT. The V end lost 8 bases, the J end lost 5 bases, and 21 bases lay between the germline ends. This CDR3 contains 15 residues. Here the CDR3 DNA reads TGTGCCAGCGTGGGGGCGGCGGGCGGGGGTGAGACCCAGTACTTC. Translated: CASVGAAGGGETQYF.

This clonotype was seen only a few times. The chain has TRBV20-1 and TRBJ2-3, with D hard to call. V gave up 7 bases and J gave up 2 bases, with 13 bases separating them. This CDR3 is 13 amino acids long. From germline, CDR1 is DFQATT and CDR2 SNEGSKA (reference sequence). CDR3 bases: TGCAGTGTTTGTAGACTGAACACAGATACGCAGTATTTT. It translates to CSVCRLNTDTQYF.

In DNA form, the CDR3 reads TGCGCCAGCAGAGCTCTTTTCACAGATACGCAGTATTTT. Translating it yields CASRALFTDTQYF. The chain links TRBV5-1 to TRBJ2-3, with unresolved D. Trimming removed 5 bases at V and 2 bases at J, with 9 bases between. From germline, CDR1 is SGHRS and CDR2 YFSETQ. CDR3 length: 13 amino acids.